These T cell receptor beta chains were read from a single sample in a study of OX40 agonist ivuxolimab in advanced cancers. The method was immunoSEQ multiplex PCR; TCRdb's version includes in-frame clones alone and lacks a portion of them. The sample shows approximately 35,000 clones, roughly 68% of them seen only once. This specimen was CD4+ or CD8+ T cells sorted from blood, taken in a trial of the OX40 agonist ivuxolimab. The receptor set was obtained from an adult with an advanced solid tumor such as melanoma, head and neck, liver or kidney cancer. Both conserved end residues are part of each CDR3. The order of the fields is D gene, V gene, clone size, J gene, CDR3 protein, CDR3 DNA. A D gene is named only where the DNA matches it firmly. Expanded clones are given a class, and other clones once, few, many or no size at all.

NA	TRBV5-1	NA	TRBJ1-2	CASSLPDYGYTF	TGCGCCAGCAGCCTTCCCGACTATGGCTACACCTTC
NA	TRBV6-1	once	TRBJ1-2	CASSEATVVGGYTF	TGTGCCAGCAGTGAAGCGACAGTTGTTGGGGGCTACACCTTC
NA	TRBV29-1	NA	TRBJ1-5	CSVSGASNQPQHF	TGCAGCGTCTCGGGGGCTAGCAATCAGCCCCAGCATTTT
TRBD2	TRBV28	NA	TRBJ2-5	CASSPGRGGMKETQYF	TGTGCCAGCAGTCCGGGGAGGGGAGGGATGAAAGAGACCCAGTACTTC
NA	TRBV5-1	NA	TRBJ1-2	CASRKDTTGLSRGYTF	TGCGCCAGCCGTAAGGACACTACAGGTTTGAGCCGGGGCTACACCTTC
NA	TRBV10-3	NA	TRBJ1-1	CAISVQGNTEAFF	TGTGCCATCAGTGTTCAGGGGAACACTGAAGCTTTCTTT
TRBD1	TRBV7-6	NA	TRBJ2-1	CASSSLPPTGLFF	TGTGCCAGCAGCTCCCTCCCCCCGACAGGGCTGTTCTTC
NA	TRBV5-4	NA	TRBJ2-7	CASSLDAYEQYF	TGTGCCAGCAGCTTGGACGCCTACGAGCAGTACTTC
NA	TRBV30	NA	TRBJ2-5	CAWRDTEYVQETQYF	TGTGCCTGGAGGGATACAGAGTACGTCCAAGAGACCCAGTACTTC
NA	TRBV5-8	NA	TRBJ2-2	CASSLVIRGGFTGELFF	TGTGCCAGCAGCTTGGTTATTCGCGGGGGCTTCACCGGGGAGCTGTTTTTT
NA	TRBV29-1	NA	TRBJ2-7	CSTCSPYEQYF	TGCAGCACTTGCAGCCCCTACGAGCAGTACTTC
NA	TRBV10-2	NA	TRBJ1-4	CASSDQARDPNEKLFF	TGCGCCAGCAGTGACCAGGCCAGGGATCCTAATGAAAAACTGTTTTTT
TRBD1	TRBV5-1	NA	TRBJ1-6	CASSSTGPGRPLHF	TGCGCCAGCAGCTCGACAGGGCCCGGGAGACCCCTCCACTTT
NA	TRBV7-2	once	TRBJ1-2	CASSMRYGKTYGYTF	TGTGCCAGCAGCATGCGGTACGGAAAGACCTATGGCTACACCTTC
NA	TRBV30	NA	TRBJ1-1	CARRDLWTGTEAFF	TGTGCCCGACGGGACCTCTGGACCGGCACTGAAGCTTTCTTT
TRBD1	TRBV7-8	once	TRBJ2-3	CASSLNRGPSDTQYF	TGTGCCAGCAGCCTCAACAGGGGGCCCTCAGATACGCAGTATTTT
TRBD2	TRBV6-5	NA	TRBJ2-1	CASSPLAGGPDEQFF	TGTGCCAGCAGCCCACTAGCGGGGGGGCCGGATGAGCAGTTCTTC
NA	TRBV2	NA	TRBJ1-1	CASSEARDTEAFF	TGTGCCAGCAGTGAAGCGCGGGACACTGAAGCTTTCTTT
NA	TRBV11-3	NA	TRBJ2-7	CASSLGQLSEQYF	TGTGCCAGCAGCTTAGGACAGCTAAGCGAGCAGTACTTC
TRBD1	TRBV28	NA	TRBJ1-2	CASRTGGQGALGYTF	TGTGCCAGCAGAACCGGCGGGCAGGGGGCGCTTGGCTACACCTTC
NA	TRBV19	NA	TRBJ2-7	CASSLKEGSHEQYF	TGTGCCAGTAGTTTAAAGGAGGGTTCCCACGAGCAGTACTTC
TRBD1	TRBV27	NA	TRBJ2-4	CASSPTTGWTKNIQYF	TGTGCCAGCAGCCCCACGACAGGGTGGACCAAAAACATTCAGTACTTC
NA	TRBV9	few	TRBJ2-1	CASSERGDEQFF	TGTGCCAGCAGCGAGAGGGGCGATGAGCAGTTCTTC
TRBD1	TRBV7-2	once	TRBJ1-2	CASSYRGRNYGYTF	TGTGCCAGCAGCTACAGGGGGCGTAACTATGGCTACACCTTC
TRBD2	TRBV9	NA	TRBJ2-7	CASSVKAGLAEQYF	TGTGCCAGCAGCGTAAAAGCGGGGCTGGCTGAGCAGTACTTC
NA	TRBV7-8	NA	TRBJ1-5	CASRLGAEPQHF	TGTGCCAGCAGGTTAGGGGCCGAGCCCCAGCATTTT
TRBD2	TRBV11-2	NA	TRBJ2-3	CASSWSLAGETDTQYF	TGTGCCAGCAGCTGGTCACTAGCGGGGGAGACAGATACGCAGTATTTT
NA	TRBV13	medium-sized	TRBJ1-5	CASSLGRDNQPQHF	TGTGCCAGCAGCTTGGGACGGGACAATCAGCCCCAGCATTTT
TRBD2	TRBV11-2	NA	TRBJ2-7	CASSFGLAGAYEQYF	TGTGCCAGCAGCTTTGGACTAGCGGGGGCCTACGAGCAGTACTTC
NA	TRBV4-1	NA	TRBJ1-2	CASSQGRFSNYGYTF	TGCGCCAGCAGCCAAGGGAGGTTTTCTAACTATGGCTACACCTTC
NA	TRBV29-1	NA	TRBJ1-2	CSVEGAANYGYTF	TGCAGCGTTGAAGGGGCGGCTAACTATGGCTACACCTTC
TRBD1	TRBV18	NA	TRBJ1-2	CASSPGQVYGYTF	TGTGCCAGCTCACCTGGACAGGTCTATGGCTACACCTTC
NA	TRBV9	NA	TRBJ1-4	CASSPSVTEKLFF	TGTGCCAGCAGCCCGAGCGTTACGGAAAAACTGTTTTTT
NA	TRBV7-9	NA	TRBJ2-1	CASRLYSEQFF	TGTGCCAGCAGACTATACAGTGAGCAGTTCTTC
NA	TRBV18	NA	TRBJ2-5	CASSPSGGAETQYF	TGTGCCAGCTCACCAAGCGGAGGGGCAGAGACCCAGTACTTC
NA	TRBV2	once	TRBJ2-3	CASSVRDGITDTQYF	TGTGCCAGCAGTGTAAGGGATGGGATCACAGATACGCAGTATTTT
TRBD1	TRBV5-1	NA	TRBJ1-4	CASSMGQGGEKLFF	TGCGCCAGCAGCATGGGACAGGGGGGCGAAAAACTGTTTTTT
NA	TRBV7-5	NA	TRBJ1-2	CASSFSSGTNYGYTF	TGTGCCAGCAGCTTTTCGAGCGGGACGAACTATGGCTACACCTTC
NA	TRBV5-5	NA	TRBJ2-3	CASSRSTDTQYF	TGTGCCAGCAGCCGGTCGACAGATACGCAGTATTTT
NA	TRBV4-2	NA	TRBJ2-1	CASSRDLRAHNNEQFF	TGTGCCAGCAGCCGCGATCTGAGGGCACACAACAATGAGCAGTTCTTC
NA	TRBV6-4	few	TRBJ1-5	CASSDSSPNQPQHF	TGTGCCAGCAGTGACAGCTCCCCCAATCAGCCCCAGCATTTT
TRBD1	TRBV19	NA	TRBJ2-2	CASSIGQGRRELFF	TGTGCCAGTAGTATAGGACAGGGTAGACGGGAGCTGTTTTTT
TRBD2	TRBV30	NA	TRBJ2-1	CARIAGGNEQFF	TGTGCCCGGATAGCGGGGGGCAATGAGCAGTTCTTC
NA	TRBV2	NA	TRBJ2-1	CASSPYNEQFF	TGTGCCAGCAGTCCTTACAATGAGCAGTTCTTC
NA	TRBV7-2	NA	TRBJ1-5	CASSLYTGANQPQHF	TGTGCCAGCAGCTTATACACTGGCGCGAATCAGCCCCAGCATTTT
TRBD1	TRBV6-5	few	TRBJ2-1	CASSFRDRYNEQFF	TGTGCCAGCAGTTTCCGGGACAGATACAATGAGCAGTTCTTC
NA	TRBV29-1	NA	TRBJ1-2	CSALEPGRRDYGYTF	TGCAGCGCTCTCGAACCCGGGCGTAGGGACTATGGCTACACCTTC
NA	TRBV12-5	NA	TRBJ2-7	CASGSGTYEQYF	TGTGCTAGTGGTTCCGGGACCTACGAGCAGTACTTC
NA	TRBV4-1	NA	TRBJ2-6	CASSQGGLGQGANVLTF	TGCGCCAGCAGCCAAGGGGGGCTTGGGCAGGGGGCCAACGTCCTGACTTTC
NA	TRBV9	NA	TRBJ2-6	CASSPQGYGANVLTF	TGTGCCAGCAGCCCCCAAGGCTATGGGGCCAACGTCCTGACTTTC
NA	TRBV4-1	NA	TRBJ2-3	CASSQLGLSDTQYF	TGCGCCAGCAGCCAACTGGGTCTCTCAGATACGCAGTATTTT
NA	TRBV5-1	NA	TRBJ1-5	CASSPMGAGNQPQHF	TGCGCCAGCAGCCCCATGGGCGCGGGCAATCAGCCCCAGCATTTT